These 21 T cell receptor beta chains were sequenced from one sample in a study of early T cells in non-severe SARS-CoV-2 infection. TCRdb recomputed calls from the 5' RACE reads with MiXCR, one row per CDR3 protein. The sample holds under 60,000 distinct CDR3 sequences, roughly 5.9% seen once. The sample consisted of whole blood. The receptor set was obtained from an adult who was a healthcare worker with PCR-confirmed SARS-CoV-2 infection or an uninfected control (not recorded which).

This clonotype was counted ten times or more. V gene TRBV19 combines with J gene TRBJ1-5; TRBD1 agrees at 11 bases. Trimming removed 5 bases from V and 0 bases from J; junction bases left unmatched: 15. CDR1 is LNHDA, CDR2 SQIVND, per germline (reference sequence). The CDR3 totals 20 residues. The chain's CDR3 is CASSSGGTGGFRYSNQPQHF. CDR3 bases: TGTGCCAGTAGTTCCGGCGGGACAGGGGGTTTCCGTTATAGCAATCAGCCCCAGCATTTT. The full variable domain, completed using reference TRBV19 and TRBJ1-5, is DGGITQSPKYLFRKEGQNVTLSCEQNLNHDAMYWYRQDPGQGLRLIYYSQIVNDFQKGDIAEGYSVSREKKESFPLTVTSAQKNPTAFYLCASSSGGTGGFRYSNQPQHFGDGTRLSIL.

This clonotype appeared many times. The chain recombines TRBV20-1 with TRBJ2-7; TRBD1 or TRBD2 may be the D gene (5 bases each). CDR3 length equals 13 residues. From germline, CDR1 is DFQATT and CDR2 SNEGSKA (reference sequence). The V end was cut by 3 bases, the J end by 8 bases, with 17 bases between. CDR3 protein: CSASGDAPFKQYF. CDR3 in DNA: TGCAGTGCTAGCGGGGACGCACCCTTCAAGCAGTACTTC.

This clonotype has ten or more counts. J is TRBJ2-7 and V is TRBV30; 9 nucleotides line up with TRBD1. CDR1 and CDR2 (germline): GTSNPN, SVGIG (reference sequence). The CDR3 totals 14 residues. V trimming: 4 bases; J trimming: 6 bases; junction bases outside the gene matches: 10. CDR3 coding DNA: TGTGCCTGGACGTGGGGACAGGGAATGGGCGAGCAGTACTTC. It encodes CAWTWGQGMGEQYF.

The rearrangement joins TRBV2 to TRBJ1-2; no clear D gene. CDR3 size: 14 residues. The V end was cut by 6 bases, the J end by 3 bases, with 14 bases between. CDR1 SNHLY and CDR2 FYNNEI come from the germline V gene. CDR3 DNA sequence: TGTGCCAGCAGCCTAGACCGAGCGGACTATGGCTACACCTTC. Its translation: CASSLDRADYGYTF. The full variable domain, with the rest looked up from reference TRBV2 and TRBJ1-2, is EPEVTQTPSHQVTQMGQEVILRCVPISNHLYFYWYRQILGQKVEFLVSFYNNEISEKSEIFDDQFSVERPDGSNFTLKIRSTKLEDSAMYFCASSLDRADYGYTFGSGTRLTVV.

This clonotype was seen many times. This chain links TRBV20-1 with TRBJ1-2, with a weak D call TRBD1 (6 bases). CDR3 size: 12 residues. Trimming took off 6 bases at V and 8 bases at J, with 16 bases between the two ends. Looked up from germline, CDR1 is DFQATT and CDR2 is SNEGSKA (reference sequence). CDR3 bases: TGCAGTGCAAGGACAGCTCAAAGGGGCTACACCTTC. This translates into CSARTAQRGYTF.

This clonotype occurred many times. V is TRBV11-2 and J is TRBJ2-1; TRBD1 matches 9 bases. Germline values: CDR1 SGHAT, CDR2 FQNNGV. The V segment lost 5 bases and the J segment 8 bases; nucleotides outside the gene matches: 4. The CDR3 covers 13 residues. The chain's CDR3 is CASSQGTGHEQFF. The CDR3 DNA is TGTGCCAGCAGCCAGGGGACAGGGCATGAGCAGTTCTTC.

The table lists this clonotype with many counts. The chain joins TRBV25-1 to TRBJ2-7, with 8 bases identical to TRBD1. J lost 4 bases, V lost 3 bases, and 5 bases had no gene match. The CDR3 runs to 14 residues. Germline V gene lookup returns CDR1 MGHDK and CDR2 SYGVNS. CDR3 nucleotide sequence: TGTGCCAGCAGTGAGCACAGGGGGGCGTACGAGCAGTACTTC. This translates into CASSEHRGAYEQYF.

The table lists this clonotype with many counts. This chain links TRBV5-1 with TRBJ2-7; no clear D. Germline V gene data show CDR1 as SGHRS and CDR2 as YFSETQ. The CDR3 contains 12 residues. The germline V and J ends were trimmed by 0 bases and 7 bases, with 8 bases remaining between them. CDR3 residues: CASSLEPPEQYF. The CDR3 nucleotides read TGCGCCAGCAGCTTGGAACCACCGGAGCAGTACTTC.

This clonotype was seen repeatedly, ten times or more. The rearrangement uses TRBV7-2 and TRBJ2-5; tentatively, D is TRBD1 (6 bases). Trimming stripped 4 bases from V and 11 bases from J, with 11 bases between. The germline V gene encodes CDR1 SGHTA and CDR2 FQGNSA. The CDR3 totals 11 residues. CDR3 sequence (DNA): TGTGCCAGCAGCTCAACAGGGCAGCAGTACTTC. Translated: CASSSTGQQYF.

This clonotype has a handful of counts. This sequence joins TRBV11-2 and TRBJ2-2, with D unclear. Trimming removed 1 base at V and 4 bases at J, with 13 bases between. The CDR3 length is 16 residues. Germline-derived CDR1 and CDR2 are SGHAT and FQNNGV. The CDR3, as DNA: TGTGCCAGCAGCTTAGTTCTAGGGCAGGCCACCGGGGAGCTGTTTTTT. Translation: CASSLVLGQATGELFF.

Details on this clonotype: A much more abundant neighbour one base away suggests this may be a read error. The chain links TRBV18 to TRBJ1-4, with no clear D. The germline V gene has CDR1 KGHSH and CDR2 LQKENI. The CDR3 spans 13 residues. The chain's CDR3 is CASSRTLNDKLFF. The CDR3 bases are TGTGCCAGCTCACGGACCTTGAATGATAAACTGTTTTTT.

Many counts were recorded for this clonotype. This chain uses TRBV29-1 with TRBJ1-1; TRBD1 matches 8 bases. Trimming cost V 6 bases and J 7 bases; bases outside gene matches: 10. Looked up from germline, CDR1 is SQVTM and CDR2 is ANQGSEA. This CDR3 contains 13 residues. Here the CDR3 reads CSVHDRGPGEAFF. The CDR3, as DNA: TGCAGCGTACATGACAGGGGCCCTGGTGAAGCTTTCTTT.

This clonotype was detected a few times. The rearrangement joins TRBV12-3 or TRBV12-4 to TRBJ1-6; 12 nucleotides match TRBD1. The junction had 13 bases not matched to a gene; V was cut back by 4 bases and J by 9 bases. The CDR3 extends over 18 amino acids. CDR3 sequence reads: CASSSTGQGAFVASPLHF. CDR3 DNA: TGTGCCAGCAGTTCAACGGGACAGGGGGCGTTTGTGGCTTCACCCCTCCACTTT.

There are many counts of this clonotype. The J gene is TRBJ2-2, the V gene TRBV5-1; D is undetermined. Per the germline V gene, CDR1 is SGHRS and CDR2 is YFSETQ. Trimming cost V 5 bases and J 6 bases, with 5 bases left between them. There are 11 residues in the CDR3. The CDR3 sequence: CASRTAGELFF. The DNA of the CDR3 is TGCGCCAGCAGAACAGCCGGGGAGCTGTTTTTT.

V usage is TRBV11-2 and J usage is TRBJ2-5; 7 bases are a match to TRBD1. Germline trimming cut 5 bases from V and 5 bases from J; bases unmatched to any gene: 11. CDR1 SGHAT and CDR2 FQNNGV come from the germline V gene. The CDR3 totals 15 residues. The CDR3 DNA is TGTGCCAGCAGCCCTTCTTTAAGGGGGCTGGAGACCCAGTACTTC. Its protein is CASSPSLRGLETQYF.

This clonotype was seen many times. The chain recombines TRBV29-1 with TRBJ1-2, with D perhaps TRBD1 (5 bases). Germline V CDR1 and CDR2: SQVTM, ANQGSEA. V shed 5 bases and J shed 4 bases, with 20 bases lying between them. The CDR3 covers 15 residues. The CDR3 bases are TGCAGCGTTCCCCAGATGGGTACAGGAGCCTATGGCTACACCTTC. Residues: CSVPQMGTGAYGYTF.

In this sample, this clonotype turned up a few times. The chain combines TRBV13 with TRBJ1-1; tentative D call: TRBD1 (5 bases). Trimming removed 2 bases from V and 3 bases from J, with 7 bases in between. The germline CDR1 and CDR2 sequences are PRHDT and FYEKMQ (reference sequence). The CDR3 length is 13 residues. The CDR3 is CASSLKGDTEAFF. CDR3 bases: TGTGCCAGCAGCTTAAAAGGGGACACTGAAGCTTTCTTT.

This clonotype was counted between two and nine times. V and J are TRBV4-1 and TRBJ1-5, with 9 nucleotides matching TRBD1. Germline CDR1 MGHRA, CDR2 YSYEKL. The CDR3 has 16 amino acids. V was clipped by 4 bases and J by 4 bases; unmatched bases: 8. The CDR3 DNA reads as TGCGCCAGCAGCCGCATACAGGGGGCGGGAAATCAGCCCCAGCATTTT. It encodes CASSRIQGAGNQPQHF.

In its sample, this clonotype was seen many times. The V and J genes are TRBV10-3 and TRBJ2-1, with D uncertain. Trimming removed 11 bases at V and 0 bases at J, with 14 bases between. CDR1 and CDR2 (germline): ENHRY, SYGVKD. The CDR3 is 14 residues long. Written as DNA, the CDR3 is TGTGCCTCCTCTGGCGGCGGCTCCTACAATGAGCAGTTCTTC. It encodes CASSGGGSYNEQFF.

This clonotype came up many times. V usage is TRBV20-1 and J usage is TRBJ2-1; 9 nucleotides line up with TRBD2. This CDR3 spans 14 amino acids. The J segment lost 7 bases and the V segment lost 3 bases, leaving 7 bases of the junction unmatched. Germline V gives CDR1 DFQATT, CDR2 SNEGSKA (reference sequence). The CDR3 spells CSASTPSGENEQFF. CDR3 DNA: TGCAGTGCTAGCACCCCTAGCGGGGAGAATGAGCAGTTCTTC.

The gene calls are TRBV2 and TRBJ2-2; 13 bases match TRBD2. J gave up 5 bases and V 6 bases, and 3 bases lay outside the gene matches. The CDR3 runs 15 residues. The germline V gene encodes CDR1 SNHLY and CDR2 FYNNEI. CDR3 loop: CASSVGLAGTGELFF. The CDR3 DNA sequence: TGTGCCAGCAGCGTGGGACTAGCGGGAACCGGGGAGCTGTTTTTT. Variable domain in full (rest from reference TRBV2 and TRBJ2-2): EPEVTQTPSHQVTQMGQEVILRCVPISNHLYFYWYRQILGQKVEFLVSFYNNEISEKSEIFDDQFSVERPDGSNFTLKIRSTKLEDSAMYFCASSVGLAGTGELFFGEGSRLTVL.